This passage covers 13 T cell receptor beta chains from one sample sequenced in a study of radiotherapy plus CTLA-4 blockade in lung cancer. TCRdb keeps only in-frame clones here, not all; method: immunoSEQ multiplex PCR. Here the sample spans about 32,000 clones, 81% being singletons. This specimen was peripheral blood, taken from a patient treated with radiotherapy plus ipilimumab. The receptors originated from a human donor with non-small cell lung cancer that progressed on radiotherapy plus ipilimumab.

The chain joins TRBV7-2 to TRBJ1-4; no clear D gene. The germline CDR1 and CDR2 sequences are SGHTA and FQGNSA. This CDR3 has 15 amino acids. V gave up 5 bases and J gave up 7 bases, with 17 bases separating them. As DNA, the CDR3 is TGTGCCAGCAGCCCAATTAATAGCGGCAGTGAAAAACTGTTTTTT. Translated, it gives CASSPINSGSEKLFF.

J is TRBJ2-7 and V is TRBV7-8; 10 bases map to TRBD1. CDR1 is SGHVS, CDR2 FQNEAQ, per germline. The CDR3 has 14 amino acids. Trimming at V came to 3 bases and at J to 7 bases, leaving 6 bases not matched to a gene. The CDR3 here is CASSLTGTGVEQYF. DNA of the CDR3: TGTGCCAGCAGCTTGACCGGGACAGGGGTTGAGCAGTACTTC.

This clone occurred once. The sample carries other DNA sequences with the same CDR3. CDR3 DNA: TGTGCCAGCAGCGTAGCAGGGAACACAGATACGCAGTATTTT. It is translated as CASSVAGNTDTQYF. The genes are TRBV9 and TRBJ2-3; D possibly corresponds to TRBD1 (5 bases). There are 14 residues in the CDR3. Per the germline V gene, CDR1 is SGDLS and CDR2 is YYNGEE. The germline V and J ends were trimmed by 0 bases and 2 bases, with 7 bases remaining between them.

The V and J genes are TRBV4-1 and TRBJ1-6, with D perhaps TRBD1 (5 bases). Trimming removed 0 bases from V and 6 bases from J, with 12 bases in between. The CDR3 length is 16 residues. From germline, CDR1 is MGHRA and CDR2 YSYEKL. The CDR3 nucleotides are TGCGCCAGCAGCCAAGATTTGCAGGGTGGTAATTCACCCCTCCACTTT. It yields the protein CASSQDLQGGNSPLHF.

The chain combines TRBV9 with TRBJ2-2; the D gene is possibly TRBD2 (5 bases). The V end was cut by 0 bases, the J end by 7 bases, with 10 bases between. The germline V gene has CDR1 SGDLS and CDR2 YYNGEE. The length of the CDR3 is 14 residues. CDR3 nucleotide sequence: TGTGCCAGCAGCGTAGCCCCTGAGGGCGGGGAGCTGTTTTTT. Protein sequence: CASSVAPEGGELFF.

The chain recombines TRBV5-8 with TRBJ2-1; a possible D gene is TRBD2 (5 bases). This CDR3 is built from 15 residues. V was trimmed by 4 bases and J by 2 bases, leaving 13 bases between them. Germline loops: CDR1 SGHTS, CDR2 YDEGEE. CDR3 protein: CASSIPPGTYNEQFF. CDR3 in DNA: TGTGCCAGCAGCATTCCTCCGGGAACCTACAATGAGCAGTTCTTC.

The V gene is TRBV19, the J gene TRBJ1-5, with 9 nucleotides matching TRBD1. Trimming took 3 bases from V and 0 from J; bases not matched to a gene: 6. This CDR3 region has 17 residues. Per germline, CDR1 LNHDA and CDR2 SQIVND (reference sequence). CDR3 region: CASSMGQGGTSNQPQHF. CDR3 DNA: TGTGCCAGTAGTATGGGACAGGGCGGAACTAGCAATCAGCCCCAGCATTTT. Full variable domain (remainder filled in from reference TRBV19 and TRBJ1-5): DGGITQSPKYLFRKEGQNVTLSCEQNLNHDAMYWYRQDPGQGLRLIYYSQIVNDFQKGDIAEGYSVSREKKESFPLTVTSAQKNPTAFYLCASSMGQGGTSNQPQHFGDGTRLSIL.

This clone was found once. CDR3 DNA: TGTGCCAGCAGTTACTCGGGACAGGGAAACAATGAGCAGTTCTTC. It encodes CASSYSGQGNNEQFF. The gene calls are TRBV6-5 and TRBJ2-1, with TRBD1 identical over 9 bases. This CDR3 is built from 15 residues. V dropped 0 bases and J dropped 5; count of bases not matched to a gene: 2. Germline loops: CDR1 MNHEY, CDR2 SVGAGI.

The rearrangement uses TRBV10-3 and TRBJ2-7; 8 nucleotides align to TRBD1. Trimming took 10 bases from V and 3 from J; bases not matched to a gene: 2. The germline CDR1 and CDR2 sequences are ENHRY and SYGVKD. This CDR3 is built from 11 residues. CDR3: CATTGGYEQYF. The CDR3 nucleotides read TGTGCCACCACAGGGGGCTACGAGCAGTACTTC.

J is TRBJ1-1 and V is TRBV29-1, with a weak D call TRBD1 (5 bases). CDR3 size: 12 residues. CDR1 is SQVTM, CDR2 ANQGSEA, per germline. The V and J ends lost 3 bases and 4 bases respectively, with 9 bases between them. The CDR3 sequence is CSVDGQRTEAFF. CDR3 DNA: TGCAGCGTTGACGGACAACGCACTGAAGCTTTCTTT.

The gene calls are TRBV7-2 and TRBJ2-7; perhaps TRBD2 as D (5 bases). Deletions cut 5 bases from V and 6 bases from J, with 14 bases between. Germline V CDR1 and CDR2: SGHTA, FQGNSA. The CDR3 extends over 13 amino acids. Here the CDR3 reads CASSDRTAGEQYF. The CDR3 bases are TGTGCCAGCAGCGATCGGACGGCGGGCGAGCAGTACTTC.

The CDR3, as DNA: TGTGCCAGCAGCTTAGAGGCGGGTCGGCACCGGGACTACGAGCAGTACTTC. Its translation: CASSLEAGRHRDYEQYF. The V gene is TRBV7-8, the J gene TRBJ2-7; a weak D match, TRBD2 (5 bases). CDR3 size: 17 residues. Trimming pared 1 base from V and 3 bases from J, leaving 19 bases between. Germline V gene data show CDR1 as SGHVS and CDR2 as FQNEAQ.

The rearrangement joins TRBV9 to TRBJ2-2, with 8 bases matching TRBD1. The CDR3 has 15 residues. The V gene's germline CDR1 is SGDLS and CDR2 YYNGEE. The junction had 7 bases not matched to a gene; V was cut back by 3 bases and J by 6 bases. CDR3 nucleotide sequence: TGTGCCAGCAGCGGAACCCAGGGGGCCCCCGGGGAGCTGTTTTTT. It encodes CASSGTQGAPGELFF.